One sample yielded the 27 T cell receptor beta chains listed below, sequenced in a study of shared clonotypes between healthy human individuals. Produced via immunoSEQ multiplex PCR; TCRdb's table is partial and in-frame only. The sample contains about 2.4 million clones, more than 85% of which appear only once. Material: naive CD4+ T cells from PBMCs. Subset specified: CD45RA+ positively selected. The receptors were gathered from a young man in good health. Some clones in this sample may be carry-over from other donors' samples.

V usage is TRBV6-5 and J usage is TRBJ2-3; 9 bases align to TRBD1. Looked up from germline, CDR1 is MNHEY and CDR2 is SVGAGI. V lost 4 bases, J lost 0 bases, and 5 bases stayed unmatched. The CDR3 is 16 amino acids. The CDR3 DNA reads TGTGCCAGCAGTTCTTACAGGGGGCGAAGCACAGATACGCAGTATTTT. It codes for CASSSYRGRSTDTQYF.

This clone was recorded once. The chain uses TRBV5-1 and TRBJ1-5; perhaps TRBD1 as D (5 bases). This CDR3 is built from 16 residues. Germline CDR1 and CDR2: SGHRS and YFSETQ. Trimming took off 4 bases at V and 3 bases at J, with 17 bases between the two ends. CDR3 residues: CASSGGTPGNNQPQHF. Here the CDR3 DNA reads TGCGCCAGCAGCGGAGGGACCCCCGGAAACAATCAGCCCCAGCATTTT.

This chain uses TRBV28 with TRBJ2-2; weak D call: TRBD2 (5 bases). This CDR3 has 15 amino acids. V was cut by 6 bases and J by 2 bases, with 13 bases left in between. Looked up from germline, CDR1 is MDHEN and CDR2 is SYDVKM. The CDR3 DNA is TGTGCCAGCAGCAAACCGGGAACTAACACCGGGGAGCTGTTTTTT. It codes for CASSKPGTNTGELFF.

There are a few counts of this clone. The chain has TRBV18 and TRBJ1-1; 7 nucleotides line up with TRBD1. With V trimmed by 4 bases and J by 4 bases, 9 bases remained unmatched. The CDR3 length is 15 residues. Germline V gene lookup returns CDR1 KGHSH and CDR2 LQKENI. The CDR3 reads CASSQIGGGFTEAFF. The CDR3 nucleotides are TGTGCCAGCTCACAGATAGGGGGCGGTTTCACTGAAGCTTTCTTT.

The chain combines TRBV28 with TRBJ1-4; D is unresolved. V was pared by 6 bases and J by 0 bases, with 17 bases between. The CDR3 is 17 residues long. Germline CDR1 MDHEN, CDR2 SYDVKM. This chain's CDR3 is CASSSHGFGSTNEKLFF. CDR3 nucleotide sequence: TGTGCCAGCAGCTCCCACGGGTTCGGGTCAACTAATGAAAAACTGTTTTTT.

This rearrangement joins TRBV14 to TRBJ2-1, with a tentative D call TRBD2 (7 bases). Germline lookup yields CDR1 SGHDN and CDR2 FVKESK. V lost 0 bases and J lost 8, with 20 bases in between. The CDR3 is 17 amino acids. CDR3 residues: CASSQDWTAGPTHEQFF. CDR3 bases: TGTGCCAGCAGCCAAGATTGGACAGCGGGACCCACCCATGAGCAGTTCTTC.

CDR3: CASSQGPPGQGGTEAFF. In DNA form, the CDR3 reads TGTGCCAGCAGCCAAGGCCCTCCGGGCCAGGGTGGGACTGAAGCTTTCTTT. The rearrangement joins TRBV4-2 to TRBJ1-1; TRBD1 is a possible D gene (5 bases). V lost 1 base to trimming and J lost 5 bases, with 20 bases between them. The germline CDR1 and CDR2 sequences are LGHNA and YNFKEQ. This CDR3 is built from 17 residues.

The chain is built from TRBV5-8 and TRBJ2-1; D might be TRBD2 (6 bases). The V end was cut by 0 bases, the J end by 9 bases, with 16 bases between. The germline V gene encodes CDR1 SGHTS and CDR2 YDEGEE. The CDR3 has 15 residues. Here the CDR3 reads CASSLAGLLGGEQFF. DNA for the CDR3: TGTGCCAGCAGCTTGGCGGGACTCCTCGGGGGTGAGCAGTTCTTC.

The V gene is TRBV7-9, the J gene TRBJ2-4; the D is unclear. CDR3 length equals 16 residues. Trimming removed 1 base at V and 2 bases at J, with 12 bases between. Per the germline V gene, CDR1 is SEHNR and CDR2 is FQNEAQ (reference sequence). The CDR3 bases are TGTGCCAGCAGCTTAGAGCGTACGTTGACCAAAAACATTCAGTACTTC. This gives the protein CASSLERTLTKNIQYF. Complete variable domain (other parts from reference TRBV7-9 and TRBJ2-4): DTGVSQNPRHKITKRGQNVTFRCDPISEHNRLYWYRQTLGQGPEFLTYFQNEAQLEKSRLLSDRFSAERPKGSFSTLEIQRTEQGDSAMYLCASSLERTLTKNIQYFGAGTRLSVL.

The chain carries TRBV5-1 and TRBJ2-7; 14 nucleotides align to TRBD2. The V gene's germline CDR1 is SGHRS and CDR2 YFSETQ. With V trimmed by 4 bases and J by 6 bases, 15 bases remained unmatched. The CDR3 runs 18 residues. In DNA form, the CDR3 reads TGCGCCAGCAGCCCAACGACTAGCGGGAGGGTTGGGATTGTCGAGCAGTACTTC. Translated, it gives CASSPTTSGRVGIVEQYF.

V is TRBV4-1 and J is TRBJ1-2; 8 positions agree with TRBD1. Germline CDR1 reads MGHRA; CDR2 reads YSYEKL. This CDR3 comprises 16 residues. V dropped 4 bases and J dropped 0; count of bases not matched to a gene: 7. The CDR3 loop is CASSRIDRGANYGYTF. The CDR3 DNA reads as TGCGCCAGCAGCCGCATCGACAGGGGAGCTAACTATGGCTACACCTTC.

This clone was detected once. The rearrangement uses TRBV18 and TRBJ2-5; tentatively, D is TRBD1 or TRBD2 (6 bases each). Germline CDR1 KGHSH, CDR2 LQKENI. The CDR3 is made up of 12 amino acids. Between the trimmed V and J ends, which lost 8 bases and 4 bases, there was a span of 11 bases. The CDR3 protein is CASTEGGETQYF. DNA of the CDR3: TGTGCCAGCACCGAGGGGGGAGAGACCCAGTACTTC.

The chain joins TRBV10-3 to TRBJ1-4; D ambiguous. This CDR3 is 10 amino acids long. Trimming took off 3 bases at V and 16 bases at J, with 9 bases between the two ends. The germline V gene encodes CDR1 ENHRY and CDR2 SYGVKD. CDR3 amino acids: CAISDPMRFF. In DNA form, the CDR3 reads TGTGCCATCAGTGATCCCATGCGGTTTTTT.

As for this clone: This same CDR3 is encoded by further DNA sequences in the sample. This chain uses TRBV7-8 with TRBJ2-7; D might be TRBD2 (6 bases). The germline gives CDR1 SGHVS, CDR2 FQNEAQ. CDR3 size: 13 residues. V was trimmed by 0 bases and J by 3 bases, leaving 6 bases between them. The CDR3: CASSLAGGYEQYF. CDR3 DNA: TGTGCCAGCAGCTTAGCCGGGGGCTACGAGCAGTACTTC.

The chain couples TRBV5-6 to TRBJ1-2, with D perhaps matching TRBD1 (6 bases). The CDR3 is 15 amino acids. Germline V lookup: CDR1 SGHDT, CDR2 YYEEEE. The ends were cut back, 1 base at V and 4 bases at J, with 14 bases in the middle. This chain's CDR3 is CASSLSDSPFYGYTF. The CDR3 DNA is TGTGCCAGCAGCTTGTCGGACAGCCCCTTCTATGGCTACACCTTC. The full variable domain, with the rest looked up from reference TRBV5-6 and TRBJ1-2, is DAGVTQSPTHLIKTRGQQVTLRCSPKSGHDTVSWYQQALGQGPQFIFQYYEEEERQRGNFPDRFSGHQFPNYSSELNVNALLLGDSALYLCASSLSDSPFYGYTFGSGTRLTVV.

In this sample, this clone turned up once. Other DNA variants within this sample encode the same CDR3. This sequence joins TRBV2 and TRBJ1-5; 7 bases agree with TRBD1. V shed 5 bases, J shed 6 bases, and the junction held 4 bases outside the gene matches. CDR1 and CDR2 from the germline V gene are SNHLY and FYNNEI. This CDR3 has 13 residues. For the CDR3, the DNA is TGTGCCAGCAGTCCACAGGGGAGTCAGCCCCAGCATTTT. Translating gives CASSPQGSQPQHF. Together with reference TRBV2 and TRBJ1-5, the CDR3 gives the full variable domain: EPEVTQTPSHQVTQMGQEVILRCVPISNHLYFYWYRQILGQKVEFLVSFYNNEISEKSEIFDDQFSVERPDGSNFTLKIRSTKLEDSAMYFCASSPQGSQPQHFGDGTRLSIL.

This chain connects TRBV19 to TRBJ2-1; D is possibly TRBD2 (6 bases). CDR1 is LNHDA and CDR2 is SQIVND in the germline V gene (reference sequence). CDR3 size: 13 residues. With 8 bases removed from V and 0 bases from J, the gap between germline ends came to 8 bases. The CDR3 here is CASAGSSYNEQFF. Written as DNA, the CDR3 is TGTGCCAGTGCCGGGAGCTCCTACAATGAGCAGTTCTTC.

This clone was recorded only once. The J gene is TRBJ2-7, the V gene TRBV9; 8 nucleotides line up with TRBD2. V was pared by 3 bases and J by 3 bases, with 5 bases of the junction left unmatched. This CDR3 is built from 14 residues. Germline V CDR1 and CDR2: SGDLS, YYNGEE. The CDR3 DNA is TGTGCCAGCAGCGATGGTAGCGGGGACTACGAGCAGTACTTC. Residues: CASSDGSGDYEQYF.

V and J are TRBV6-6 and TRBJ2-1, with 9 bases lining up with TRBD2. Germline trimming cut 6 bases from V and 7 bases from J; bases unmatched to any gene: 7. The CDR3 sequence is 14 residues long. The germline V gene encodes CDR1 MNHNY and CDR2 SVGAGI (reference sequence). Here the CDR3 DNA reads TGTGCCAGCAGAGGTAGCGGGAGTTTAAATGAGCAGTTCTTC. Translating it yields CASRGSGSLNEQFF.

The CDR3 nucleotides read TGTGCCAGCAGTTTAAGGAGAGGAATCACTGAAGCTTTCTTT. Translated, it gives CASSLRRGITEAFF. The chain combines TRBV27 with TRBJ1-1; D is unresolved. Trimming took off 2 bases at V and 4 bases at J, with 11 bases between the two ends. Per the germline V gene, CDR1 is MNHEY and CDR2 is SMNVEV (reference sequence). CDR3 length: 14 residues.

This clone appeared once. V is TRBV6-5 and J is TRBJ1-1, with D uncertain. This CDR3 is built from 13 residues. Germline V gene data show CDR1 as MNHEY and CDR2 as SVGAGI. The ends were cut back, 6 bases at V and 1 base at J, with 9 bases in the middle. The CDR3 here is CASRKQTNTEAFF. The CDR3 nucleotides read TGTGCCAGCAGGAAACAGACGAACACTGAAGCTTTCTTT.

In its sample, this clone was seen once. Other DNA sequences from this sample encode an identical CDR3 as well. The chain combines TRBV5-1 with TRBJ2-2; no firm D call. With 4 bases removed from V and 4 bases from J, the gap between germline ends came to 8 bases. The germline V gene has CDR1 SGHRS and CDR2 YFSETQ. The CDR3 contains 13 residues. The CDR3 region has the DNA TGCGCCAGCAGCAGGGATGGCACCGGGGAGCTGTTTTTT. Translation: CASSRDGTGELFF.

Only a few counts were recorded for this clone. J is TRBJ1-1 and V is TRBV5-1; TRBD1 matches at 8 bases. Germline assignment: CDR1 SGHRS and CDR2 YFSETQ. The V and J ends lost 3 bases and 8 bases, in that order; junction bases with no gene match: 9. There are 14 residues in the CDR3. The CDR3 DNA follows: TGCGCCAGCAGCTCCCAGGGGGCTCGTGGCGAAGCTTTCTTT. It codes for CASSSQGARGEAFF.

This clone has a handful of counts. The V and J genes are TRBV2 and TRBJ1-1; D perhaps matches TRBD1 (6 bases). Germline CDR1 and CDR2: SNHLY and FYNNEI. The CDR3 has 14 residues. Trimming stripped 0 bases from V and 7 bases from J, with 12 bases between. Here the CDR3 DNA reads TGTGCCAGCAGTGAAGCTAAGACAGGCTATGAAGCTTTCTTT. Translated: CASSEAKTGYEAFF.

V is TRBV6-1 and J is TRBJ2-7; D uncertain. V lost 3 bases and J 3 bases, leaving 9 bases between the germline ends. This CDR3 is 13 amino acids long. CDR1 is MNHNS, CDR2 SASEGT, per germline. CDR3 residues: CASSEGINYEQYF. The CDR3 region has the DNA TGTGCCAGCAGTGAGGGGATAAACTACGAGCAGTACTTC.

The rearrangement uses TRBV10-3 and TRBJ2-2, with 8 bases fitting TRBD1. This CDR3 has 15 amino acids. Germline values: CDR1 ENHRY, CDR2 SYGVKD. The J segment lost 5 bases and the V segment lost 5 bases, leaving 7 bases of the junction unmatched. CDR3: CAISLGQGGTGELFF. For the CDR3, the DNA is TGTGCCATCAGTCTCGGACAGGGAGGAACCGGGGAGCTGTTTTTT.

The V and J genes are TRBV2 and TRBJ2-7; 8 bases line up with TRBD2. Germline loops: CDR1 SNHLY, CDR2 FYNNEI. The CDR3 length is 15 residues. J gave up 5 bases and V 2 bases, and 8 bases lay outside the gene matches. Written as DNA, the CDR3 is TGTGCCAGCAGTGAAAGTCTAGCGGGTTCCGACGAGCAGTACTTC. This gives the protein CASSESLAGSDEQYF.